This T cell receptor beta chain derives from a study of vaccination effects on CD4 cells after COVID-19. Before sequencing took place, the ViraFEST assay used viral peptide pools to expand antigen-specific CD4+ T cells. Subsequent to approximately 11 days of culture, CD4+ T cells were isolated. Vaccination of participants consisted of two doses of either the BNT162b2 or mRNA-1273 vaccine. Points on this clone: The antigen remains unidentified.

Data came from immunoSEQ multiplex PCR; TCRdb stores just in-frame clones and leaves some out. The sample has 25,000 to 30,000 clones, over 55% seen once. The material was CD4+ T cells from PBMCs cultured with HCoV-NL63 spike peptides, obtained after COVID-19 vaccination. This receptor was identified in a human donor who received a COVID-19 vaccine.

The CDR3 sequence is CASSLGGLNTGELFF. The CDR3 bases are TGTGCCAGCAGCTTGGGAGGATTGAACACCGGGGAGCTGTTTTTT. The chain carries TRBV5-4 and TRBJ2-2; D is ambiguous. The V gene lost 0 bases and the J gene lost 1 base, with 7 bases spanning the gap. Per the germline V gene, CDR1 is SGHNT and CDR2 is YYREEE (reference sequence). The CDR3 consists of 15 residues.